This TCR beta chain comes out of a study of CD8 T cells in ankylosing spondylitis. Points from the study as a whole: Within ankylosing spondylitis blood, a TCR beta motif made up of roughly eight highly homologous variants appeared to be characteristic. There were earlier reports of some motif variants in reactive arthritis synovial fluid and blood.

To note about this clonotype: Its specificity is unknown.

Each TCR beta library was made by quantitative 5'-RACE that incorporated molecular barcodes. TCRdb reprocessed the 5' RACE reads via MiXCR and lists one record per CDR3 protein. The sample contains about 150,000 distinct CDR3 sequences, approximately 7.4% of which appear only once. Trimming stripped 5 bases from V and 8 bases from J, with 18 bases between. Per germline, CDR1 LNHDA and CDR2 SQIVND (reference sequence). This CDR3 has 14 amino acids. This receptor was taken from a female donor with ankylosing spondylitis or in good health (not recorded which). This rearrangement joins TRBV19 to TRBJ1-2; D uncertain. What was sequenced was blood, either unsorted or a sorted T cell fraction (not recorded which). CDR3 in DNA: TGTGCCAGTAGTCGTCTCGACTTAACTATGGGCTACACCTTC. Its protein product is CASSRLDLTMGYTF. Variable domain in full (rest from reference TRBV19 and TRBJ1-2): DGGITQSPKYLFRKEGQNVTLSCEQNLNHDAMYWYRQDPGQGLRLIYYSQIVNDFQKGDIAEGYSVSREKKESFPLTVTSAQKNPTAFYLCASSRLDLTMGYTFGSGTRLTVV.